A single sample gave rise to the 20 T cell receptor beta chains below, sequenced in a study of blood T cells in healthy people across ages. With a J-beta primer mix and a sample-barcoded 5' primer, a second PCR ran roughly 6 to 11 cycles. In TCRdb, the 5' RACE reads were re-called with MiXCR into one record per CDR3 protein. This sample has roughly 1,000,000 distinct CDR3 sequences, with less than 25% found just once. These records were also assigned to another study, of T cells of mothers and their children.

Sequenced input: blood. The source of these receptors is a girl under 10 years old in good health.

V and J are TRBV11-3 and TRBJ2-6; TRBD1 matches at 9 bases. CDR3 size: 17 residues. V was pared by 5 bases and J by 0 bases, with 5 bases of the junction left unmatched. Looked up from germline, CDR1 is SGHNT and CDR2 is YENEEA. This CDR3 is CASSPGQGVSGANVLTF. DNA of the CDR3: TGTGCCAGCAGCCCGGGACAGGGAGTCTCTGGGGCCAACGTCCTGACTTTC.

The genes are TRBV7-3 and TRBJ2-3; 14 nucleotides align to TRBD2. Unmatched junction bases numbered 5, after V lost 2 bases and J lost 4 bases. Per the germline V gene, CDR1 is SGHTA and CDR2 is FQGTGA. The CDR3 sequence is 17 residues long. In DNA form, the CDR3 reads TGTGCCAGCAGCTTAGGCGGACTAGCGGGAGGCGCAGATACGCAGTATTTT. It yields the protein CASSLGGLAGGADTQYF. Looking up the rest from reference TRBV7-3 and TRBJ2-3 gives the full variable domain: GAGVSQTPSNKVTEKGKYVELRCDPISGHTALYWYRQSLGQGPEFLIYFQGTGAADDSGLPNDRFFAVRPEGSVSTLKIQRTERGDSAVYLCASSLGGLAGGADTQYFGPGTRLTVL.

The chain has TRBV12-3 or TRBV12-4 and TRBJ1-4; no reliable D call. There are 12 residues in the CDR3. The germline V and J ends were trimmed by 5 bases and 5 bases, with 6 bases remaining between them. The CDR3 nucleotides read TGTGCCAGCAGTGCCTGGAATGAAAAACTGTTTTTT. Its translation is CASSAWNEKLFF.

The CDR3 sequence is CASSRRLAGGLDEQFF. The CDR3 DNA sequence: TGTGCCAGCAGCCGCAGACTAGCGGGGGGGCTGGATGAGCAGTTCTTC. The chain carries TRBV7-2 and TRBJ2-5; 14 bases are shared with TRBD2. TRBJ2-1 explains the end of the DNA better; the J call may be wrong. The CDR3 length is 16 residues. Germline CDR1 and CDR2: SGHTA and FQGNSA.

This clonotype was picked up a small number of times. V usage is TRBV12-3 or TRBV12-4 and J usage is TRBJ1-1; 8 bases align to TRBD1. Trimming removed 3 bases from V and 1 base from J; junction bases left unmatched: 10. The CDR3 sequence is 17 residues long. CDR3 DNA sequence: TGTGCCAGCAGTTTTGGGACAGGCGGAAGGGGGAACACTGAAGCTTTCTTT. It yields the protein CASSFGTGGRGNTEAFF.

This clonotype was detected a few times. This chain connects TRBV14 to TRBJ2-5; D is ambiguous. The length of the CDR3 is 12 residues. With 4 bases removed from V and 5 bases from J, the gap between germline ends came to 8 bases. CDR1 is SGHDN, CDR2 FVKESK, per germline. The CDR3 here is CASSPMRETQYF. CDR3 sequence (DNA): TGTGCCAGCAGCCCCATGCGGGAGACCCAGTACTTC. The variable domain in full, completed from reference TRBV14 and TRBJ2-5, reads EAGVTQFPSHSVIEKGQTVTLRCDPISGHDNLYWYRRVMGKEIKFLLHFVKESKQDESGMPNNRFLAERTGGTYSTLKVQPAELEDSGVYFCASSPMRETQYFGPGTRLLVL.

This clonotype was seen only a few times. V and J are TRBV6-5 and TRBJ2-1; D is unclear. This CDR3 has 12 residues. Germline CDR1 MNHEY, CDR2 SVGAGI. V dropped 5 bases and J dropped 9 bases, with 11 bases sitting between them. In DNA form, the CDR3 reads TGTGCCAGCAGTCCAGATAGAGGTGAGCAGTTCTTC. This codes for CASSPDRGEQFF.

This clonotype was seen a handful of times. The chain recombines TRBV28 with TRBJ1-6; D perhaps matches TRBD1 (5 bases). CDR1 is MDHEN and CDR2 is SYDVKM in the germline V gene. V was trimmed by 7 bases and J by 7 bases, leaving 14 bases between them. This CDR3 contains 14 residues. CDR3 loop: CASNSLGPNSPLHF. In DNA, the CDR3 is TGTGCCAGCAATTCCTTGGGACCCAATTCACCCCTCCACTTT.

The genes are TRBV12-3 or TRBV12-4 and TRBJ1-1, with no clear D. The length of the CDR3 is 14 residues. V lost 5 bases and J lost 1, with 11 bases in between. CDR3 amino acids: CASSPFGPNTEAFF. CDR3 bases: TGTGCCAGCAGTCCTTTCGGACCGAACACTGAAGCTTTCTTT.

CDR3: CASSQVRTGALDGYTF. The DNA of the CDR3 is TGTGCCAGCAGCCAAGTCCGTACTGGGGCTCTAGATGGCTACACCTTC. The rearrangement uses TRBV4-2 and TRBJ1-2, with D perhaps TRBD1 (5 bases). Trimming shortened V by 1 base and J by 6 bases, and 18 bases separated the two germline ends. The CDR3 extends over 16 amino acids. Per germline, CDR1 LGHNA and CDR2 YNFKEQ.

This chain links TRBV20-1 with TRBJ2-1; 8 positions match TRBD2. In germline, CDR1 is DFQATT, CDR2 SNEGSKA (reference sequence). V dropped 3 bases and J dropped 8; count of bases not matched to a gene: 6. This CDR3 spans 13 amino acids. The CDR3 loop reads CSASGSGVDEQFF. The CDR3 nucleotides read TGCAGTGCTAGTGGTAGCGGGGTTGATGAGCAGTTCTTC.

This clonotype occurred once. V is TRBV5-1 and J is TRBJ1-2; possible D gene TRBD1, 5 bases. The germline CDR1 and CDR2 sequences are SGHRS and YFSETQ. The CDR3 totals 17 residues. Trimming left V 0 bases short and J 0 bases short, with 15 bases between. This CDR3 reads CASSLGQILNPNYGYTF. The CDR3 nucleotides are TGCGCCAGCAGCTTGGGACAGATTCTTAACCCTAACTATGGCTACACCTTC.

This clonotype has a handful of counts. The chain links TRBV11-1 to TRBJ2-1, with D perhaps TRBD2 (5 bases). The CDR3 loop spans 13 amino acids. CDR1 is SGHAT and CDR2 is FQDESV in the germline V gene (reference sequence). The V end lost 5 bases, the J end lost 12 bases, and 17 bases lay between the germline ends. As DNA, the CDR3 is TGTGCCAGCAGCCAATACCGTTGGGGAGTGCAGTTCTTC. Its translation is CASSQYRWGVQFF.

This chain links TRBV28 with TRBJ1-2, with 9 positions matching TRBD1. Germline V gene sequence: CDR1 MDHEN, CDR2 SYDVKM. Germline trimming cut 10 bases from V and 7 bases from J; bases unmatched to any gene: 7. The CDR3 loop spans 12 amino acids. The CDR3 loop reads CANSGDRVGYTF. The CDR3, as DNA: TGTGCCAACTCGGGGGACAGGGTTGGCTACACCTTC.

Concerning this clonotype itself: One junction end does not reproduce the germline sequence, and a read error may be involved. The chain combines TRBV7-7 with TRBJ2-3; possible D gene TRBD2, 6 bases. In germline, CDR1 is SSHAT, CDR2 FNYEAQ (reference sequence). The CDR3 is made up of 16 amino acids. CDR3 residues: CASSRGSGASTDTQYF. The CDR3 DNA is TGTGCTAGCAGCCGAGGTAGCGGAGCTAGCACAGATACGCAGTATTTT. Variable domain in full (rest from reference TRBV7-7 and TRBJ2-3): GAGVSQSPRYKVTKRGQDVTLRCDPISSHATLYWYQQALGQGPEFLTYFNYEAQPDKSGLPSDRFSAERPEGSISTLTIQRTEQRDSAMYRCASSRGSGASTDTQYFGPGTRLTVL.

As DNA, the CDR3 is TGTGCCAGCAGATCTCAGGCAGGCACCGGGGAGCTGTTTTTT. It specifies CASRSQAGTGELFF. The V and J genes are TRBV6-5 and TRBJ2-2; unclear D gene. This CDR3 region has 14 residues. V lost 6 bases to trimming and J lost 4 bases, with 12 bases between them. Looked up from germline, CDR1 is MNHEY and CDR2 is SVGAGI.

This clonotype was detected only a few times. V and J are TRBV14 and TRBJ1-1, with a weak D call TRBD1 (5 bases). The CDR3 extends over 16 amino acids. Deletions cut 0 bases from V and 2 bases from J, with 13 bases between. Germline values: CDR1 SGHDN, CDR2 FVKESK. CDR3 bases: TGTGCCAGCAGCCAAGATCGTAATGGACAAAACACTGAAGCTTTCTTT. It codes for CASSQDRNGQNTEAFF. Filled out from reference TRBV14 and TRBJ1-1, the complete variable domain reads EAGVTQFPSHSVIEKGQTVTLRCDPISGHDNLYWYRRVMGKEIKFLLHFVKESKQDESGMPNNRFLAERTGGTYSTLKVQPAELEDSGVYFCASSQDRNGQNTEAFFGQGTRLTVV.

This clonotype was seen many times. The rearrangement uses TRBV7-8 and TRBJ1-4, with a weak D call TRBD1 (6 bases). Trimming pared 0 bases from V and 4 bases from J, leaving 9 bases between. Per the germline V gene, CDR1 is SGHVS and CDR2 is FQNEAQ. The CDR3 extends over 15 amino acids. The CDR3 DNA follows: TGTGCCAGCAGCTTAGCAGGGGGTGATAATGAAAAACTGTTTTTT. It specifies CASSLAGGDNEKLFF.

V and J are TRBV6-2 or TRBV6-3 and TRBJ2-4; TRBD1 agrees at 8 bases. J lost 6 bases, V lost 6 bases, and 1 base had no gene match. This CDR3 comprises 12 residues. The germline gives CDR1 MNHEY, CDR2 SVGEGT. The CDR3: CASSDRGNIQYF. CDR3 nucleotides: TGTGCCAGCAGCGACAGGGGAAACATTCAGTACTTC.

This sequence joins TRBV27 and TRBJ2-7, with D possibly matching TRBD1 (6 bases). Looked up from germline, CDR1 is MNHEY and CDR2 is SMNVEV (reference sequence). There are 15 residues in the CDR3. Between the trimmed V and J ends, which lost 10 bases and 7 bases, there was a span of 26 bases. CDR3 sequence reads: CATLKEWGRLEEQYF. Written as DNA, the CDR3 is TGTGCCACCCTGAAGGAGTGGGGGCGGCTCGAAGAGCAGTACTTC.